These T cell receptor beta chains were read from a single sample in a study of early T cells in non-severe SARS-CoV-2 infection. TCRdb re-called the 5' RACE reads with MiXCR, one entry per CDR3 protein. Of 60,000 or so distinct CDR3 sequences in the sample, about 15% were seen once. The source material was whole blood, sampled at baseline. These receptors all come from an adult who was a healthcare worker with PCR-confirmed SARS-CoV-2 infection or an uninfected control (not recorded which). The CDR3 runs from the conserved cysteine through the conserved F or W. A D gene is named only where the DNA matches it firmly. The size entry is marked missing in some rows and otherwise reads once, few, many or a size class.

clone_size: medium-sized
v_call: TRBV5-1
d_call: TRBD2
j_call: TRBJ2-1
cdr3_nt: TGCGCCAGCAGCTCAACTAGCGGGTGGACCTACAATGAGCAGTTCTTC
cdr3_aa: CASSSTSGWTYNEQFF

clone_size: NA
v_call: TRBV6-2/TRBV6-3
d_call: TRBD1
j_call: TRBJ2-7
cdr3_nt: TGTGCCAGCAGATTACGACAGGGGAGCTCCTACGAGCAGTACTTC
cdr3_aa: CASRLRQGSSYEQYF

clone_size: NA
v_call: TRBV29-1
d_call: NA
j_call: TRBJ2-1
cdr3_nt: TGCAGCGTGGGGACACCCTCCCCTTACAATGAGCAGTTCTTC
cdr3_aa: CSVGTPSPYNEQFF

clone_size: few
v_call: TRBV28
d_call: TRBD1
j_call: TRBJ1-2
cdr3_nt: TGTGCCAGCACCTCTCTCCGGACAGGGGCCTATGGCTACACCTTC
cdr3_aa: CASTSLRTGAYGYTF

clone_size: many
v_call: TRBV3-1
d_call: TRBD2
j_call: TRBJ2-3
cdr3_nt: TGTGCCAGCAGCCAGCTACTAGCGGGGGGCACAGATACGCAGTATTTT
cdr3_aa: CASSQLLAGGTDTQYF

clone_size: NA
v_call: TRBV5-1
d_call: TRBD2
j_call: TRBJ2-1
cdr3_nt: TGCGCCAGCAGCTTGGGGACTAGGACCGATGAGCAGTTCTTC
cdr3_aa: CASSLGTRTDEQFF

clone_size: NA
v_call: TRBV24-1
d_call: TRBD1
j_call: TRBJ2-7
cdr3_nt: TGTGCCACCAGTGATCGACAGGGCGGGCGTGGGGAGCAGTACTTC
cdr3_aa: CATSDRQGGRGEQYF

clone_size: NA
v_call: TRBV6-1
d_call: NA
j_call: TRBJ2-3
cdr3_nt: TGTGCCACCAAGGGCGACACAGATACGCAGTATTTT
cdr3_aa: CATKGDTDTQYF

clone_size: NA
v_call: TRBV27
d_call: TRBD1
j_call: TRBJ1-5
cdr3_nt: TGTGCCAGCAGTTACGACAGGGAACGGCCCCAGCATTTT
cdr3_aa: CASSYDRERPQHF

clone_size: many
v_call: TRBV27
d_call: TRBD1
j_call: TRBJ1-2
cdr3_nt: TGTGCCAGCAGTTTTAGGACAGGGGGGGATGGCTACACCTTC
cdr3_aa: CASSFRTGGDGYTF

clone_size: NA
v_call: TRBV28
d_call: TRBD1
j_call: TRBJ1-6
cdr3_nt: TGTGCCAGCACCGACGCGGGACAGGGGACCTTTTCACCCCTCCACTTT
cdr3_aa: CASTDAGQGTFSPLHF

clone_size: many
v_call: TRBV6-1
d_call: NA
j_call: TRBJ2-1
cdr3_nt: TGTGCCAGCAGTGCTCAGCCTGGAGGTGAGCAGTTCTTC
cdr3_aa: CASSAQPGGEQFF

clone_size: NA
v_call: TRBV7-9
d_call: TRBD2
j_call: TRBJ2-1
cdr3_nt: TGTGCCAGCAGGCCCGGGCTAGCGGGTCGTAGCTCCTACAATGAGCAGTTCTTC
cdr3_aa: CASRPGLAGRSSYNEQFF

clone_size: NA
v_call: TRBV27
d_call: NA
j_call: TRBJ2-3
cdr3_nt: TGTGCCAGCAGCCTCGAATTAAGCCCCACAGATACGCAGTATTTT
cdr3_aa: CASSLELSPTDTQYF

clone_size: many
v_call: TRBV28
d_call: NA
j_call: TRBJ2-5
cdr3_nt: TGTGCCAGCAGTCCCATCCGGGCCCTAACTCGCGGGGAGACCCAGTACTTC
cdr3_aa: CASSPIRALTRGETQYF

clone_size: few
v_call: TRBV28
d_call: NA
j_call: TRBJ1-4
cdr3_nt: TGTGCCAGCAGCCGGGGGACATCGCGGTTTTTT
cdr3_aa: CASSRGTSRFF

clone_size: NA
v_call: TRBV5-1
d_call: TRBD1
j_call: TRBJ1-1
cdr3_nt: TGCGCCAGCAGCGGGGACAGGGGATATAACACTGAAGCTTTCTTT
cdr3_aa: CASSGDRGYNTEAFF

clone_size: NA
v_call: TRBV4-1
d_call: NA
j_call: TRBJ1-5
cdr3_nt: TGCGCCAGCAGCCGAACCGTAGGTCAGCCCCAGCATTTT
cdr3_aa: CASSRTVGQPQHF

clone_size: NA
v_call: TRBV7-3
d_call: NA
j_call: TRBJ1-5
cdr3_nt: TGTGCCAGCAGCTTAAATGGTAATGACAATCAGCCCCAGCATTTT
cdr3_aa: CASSLNGNDNQPQHF

clone_size: few
v_call: TRBV6-5
d_call: TRBD1
j_call: TRBJ2-1
cdr3_nt: TGTGCCAGCACAAGTTCGGGACAGATCTACAATGAGCAGTTCTTC
cdr3_aa: CASTSSGQIYNEQFF

clone_size: NA
v_call: TRBV14
d_call: NA
j_call: TRBJ2-7
cdr3_nt: TGTGCCAGCAGCCAAGATTTGAATCTCGAGCAGTACTTC
cdr3_aa: CASSQDLNLEQYF

clone_size: many
v_call: TRBV20-1
d_call: TRBD2
j_call: TRBJ2-7
cdr3_nt: TGCAGTGCTAGAACCGGGACTAGCGACTACGAGCAGTACTTC
cdr3_aa: CSARTGTSDYEQYF

clone_size: many
v_call: TRBV5-1
d_call: NA
j_call: TRBJ2-5
cdr3_nt: TGCGCCAGCAGGTCGAGGGGGCAAGAGACCCAGTACTTC
cdr3_aa: CASRSRGQETQYF

clone_size: NA
v_call: TRBV7-4
d_call: NA
j_call: TRBJ2-2
cdr3_nt: TGTGCCAGCAGCTTTCCGGGCCTGTTCCAGGGGTTAAACACCGGGGAGCTGTTTTTT
cdr3_aa: CASSFPGLFQGLNTGELFF

clone_size: NA
v_call: TRBV28
d_call: NA
j_call: TRBJ2-4
cdr3_nt: TGTGCCACCTTAGGTGTCAACATTCAGTACTTC
cdr3_aa: CATLGVNIQYF

clone_size: NA
v_call: TRBV12-3/TRBV12-4
d_call: NA
j_call: TRBJ2-1
cdr3_nt: TGTGCCAGCAGCCGCATAACTAGTAACCTCTACAATGAGCAGTTCTTC
cdr3_aa: CASSRITSNLYNEQFF

clone_size: NA
v_call: TRBV10-3
d_call: TRBD1
j_call: TRBJ2-4
cdr3_nt: TGTGCCATCATGGACAGGGAAAACATTCAGTACTTC
cdr3_aa: CAIMDRENIQYF

clone_size: few
v_call: TRBV5-6
d_call: NA
j_call: TRBJ2-3
cdr3_nt: TGTGCCAGCAGTTTAGCCGATACGCAGTATTTT
cdr3_aa: CASSLADTQYF

clone_size: many
v_call: TRBV3-1
d_call: NA
j_call: TRBJ2-3
cdr3_nt: TGTGCCAGCAGCCCCATCGGGGGGCTAGGCACAGATACGCAGTATTTT
cdr3_aa: CASSPIGGLGTDTQYF

clone_size: NA
v_call: TRBV7-9
d_call: TRBD1
j_call: TRBJ1-2
cdr3_nt: TGTGCCAGCAGCTTTACAGGGGCGAGCTACACCTTC
cdr3_aa: CASSFTGASYTF